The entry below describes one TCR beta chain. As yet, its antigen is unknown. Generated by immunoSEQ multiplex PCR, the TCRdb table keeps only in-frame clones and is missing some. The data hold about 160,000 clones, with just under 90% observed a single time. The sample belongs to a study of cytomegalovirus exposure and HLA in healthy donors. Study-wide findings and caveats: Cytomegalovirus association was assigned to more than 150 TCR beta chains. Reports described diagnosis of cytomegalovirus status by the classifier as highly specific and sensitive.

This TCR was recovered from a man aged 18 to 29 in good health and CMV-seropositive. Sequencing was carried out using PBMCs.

The CDR3 region has the DNA TGTGCCAGCAGCGAGACAGGGGACCTCTACGAGCAGTACTTC. Its protein is CASSETGDLYEQYF. The chain joins TRBV9 to TRBJ2-7; 8 nucleotides line up with TRBD1. CDR1 is SGDLS, CDR2 YYNGEE, per germline. The CDR3 contains 14 residues. Germline trimming cut 3 bases from V and 3 bases from J; bases unmatched to any gene: 5.